These 12 T cell receptor beta chains were all obtained from the same sample, sequenced in a study of blood T cell repertoires in COVID-19. Sequencing used immunoSEQ multiplex PCR; TCRdb keeps in-frame clones, though not all of them. The sample consists of roughly 500,000 clones, about 88% of them appearing once. Sequences were obtained from PBMCs or T cells enriched from blood (not recorded which). Source of these receptors: a woman aged 55-70 years who had recovered from COVID-19.

This chain connects TRBV5-5 to TRBJ2-3; 8 nucleotides align to TRBD1. This CDR3 region has 17 residues. J was trimmed by 2 bases and V by 0 bases; bases with no gene match: 8. Germline assignment: CDR1 SGHKS and CDR2 YYEKEE (reference sequence). The CDR3 loop is CASSLVGQGDLTDTQYF. The CDR3 DNA reads TGTGCCAGCAGCTTGGTCGGACAGGGAGATCTCACAGATACGCAGTATTTT.

The gene calls are TRBV19 and TRBJ1-3, with a weak D call TRBD1 (6 bases). The CDR3 extends over 14 amino acids. The germline V and J ends were trimmed by 9 bases and 0 bases, with 12 bases remaining between them. Germline CDR1 LNHDA, CDR2 SQIVND (reference sequence). The CDR3 DNA reads TGTGCCAGCTTCGACAGGCTCTCTGGAAACACCATATATTTT. Its protein product is CASFDRLSGNTIYF.

In its sample, this clone was seen a few times. This chain links TRBV29-1 with TRBJ2-7; D is possibly TRBD2 (5 bases). The CDR3 length is 13 residues. The V end was cut by 5 bases, the J end by 5 bases, with 16 bases between. CDR1 is SQVTM, CDR2 ANQGSEA, per germline. As DNA, the CDR3 is TGCAGCGTTTCGACGGGGTCACGGGACGAGCAGTACGTC. It specifies CSVSTGSRDEQYV.

V is TRBV7-2 and J is TRBJ2-3; D possibly corresponds to TRBD2 (5 bases). CDR3 length: 15 amino acids. The V end lost 2 bases, the J end lost 2 bases, and 11 bases lay between the germline ends. CDR1 and CDR2 (germline): SGHTA, FQGNSA. CDR3 residues: CASSLYGIDTDTQYF. The DNA of the CDR3 is TGTGCCAGCAGCTTATACGGGATCGACACAGATACGCAGTATTTT. Variable domain in full (rest from reference TRBV7-2 and TRBJ2-3): GAGVSQSPSNKVTEKGKDVELRCDPISGHTALYWYRQSLGQGLEFLIYFQGNSAPDKSGLPSDRFSAERTGGSVSTLTIQRTQQEDSAVYLCASSLYGIDTDTQYFGPGTRLTVL.

The chain combines TRBV18 with TRBJ1-3, with D perhaps matching TRBD1 (5 bases). V was shortened by 1 base and J by 2 bases, with 12 bases between the two germline ends. The CDR3 sequence is 16 residues long. CDR1 and CDR2 (germline): KGHSH, LQKENI. The CDR3 loop reads CASSPLPLGPGNTIYF. In nucleotides, the CDR3 is TGTGCCAGCTCACCACTCCCCCTGGGGCCTGGAAACACCATATATTTT.

In regard to this clone: Other nucleotide sequences in the sample specify the same CDR3. The CDR3 here is CASSPRGGSYNEQFF. The CDR3 DNA is TGTGCCAGCTCCCCGCGGGGAGGGTCCTACAATGAGCAGTTCTTC. The V gene is TRBV18, the J gene TRBJ2-1; 7 bases align to TRBD2. The length of the CDR3 is 15 residues. Germline loops: CDR1 KGHSH, CDR2 LQKENI. V dropped 6 bases and J dropped 1; count of bases not matched to a gene: 6. Full variable domain (rest looked up from reference TRBV18 and TRBJ2-1): NAGVMQNPRHLVRRRGQEARLRCSPMKGHSHVYWYRQLPEEGLKFMVYLQKENIIDESGMPKERFSAEFPKEGPSILRIQQVVRGDSAAYFCASSPRGGSYNEQFFGPGTRLTVL.

The rearrangement joins TRBV5-1 to TRBJ1-3, with 9 positions matching TRBD1. V shed 2 bases and J 6 bases; nucleotides not matched to a gene: 6. This CDR3 has 15 amino acids. Germline-derived CDR1 and CDR2 are SGHRS and YFSETQ. CDR3 bases: TGCGCCAGCAGCTTTGGACAGGGGCGGGTAAACACCATATATTTT. It is translated as CASSFGQGRVNTIYF.

Many counts were recorded for this clone. The same CDR3 is also encoded by other DNA sequences in this sample. The chain links TRBV3-1 (or the pseudogene TRBV3-2) to TRBJ2-3, with 9 nucleotides matching TRBD2. V lost 6 bases and J lost 2; bases outside the gene matches: 3. CDR1 LGHDT and CDR2 YNNKEL come from the germline V gene (reference sequence). The CDR3 runs to 14 residues. CDR3 nucleotides: TGTGCCAGCAGTCTAGCGGGATCCACAGATACGCAGTATTTT. It is translated as CASSLAGSTDTQYF.

The chain employs TRBV2 and TRBJ1-5; TRBD1 aligns across 8 bases. Germline V gene lookup returns CDR1 SNHLY and CDR2 FYNNEI. The CDR3 runs 15 residues. Trimming cost V 4 bases and J 2 bases; bases outside gene matches: 4. CDR3 sequence (DNA): TGTGCCAGCAGTGGAGGACAGGGTGGCAATCAGCCCCAGCATTTT. It specifies CASSGGQGGNQPQHF.

V and J are TRBV6-5 and TRBJ1-4; 10 positions agree with TRBD1. J gave up 6 bases and V 1 base, and 5 bases lay outside the gene matches. From germline, CDR1 is MNHEY and CDR2 SVGAGI. The CDR3 spans 16 residues. CDR3 DNA sequence: TGTGCCAGCAGTTACTATGGTGGGACAGGGGATGAAAAACTGTTTTTT. Amino acid sequence: CASSYYGGTGDEKLFF.

The rearrangement joins TRBV5-1 to TRBJ2-1; D perhaps matches TRBD1 (5 bases). Trimming took 2 bases from V and 5 from J, leaving 8 bases between them. CDR3 length: 13 amino acids. CDR1 SGHRS and CDR2 YFSETQ come from the germline V gene. The CDR3 protein is CASSFRGDNEQFF. For the CDR3, the DNA is TGCGCCAGCAGCTTTAGGGGCGACAATGAGCAGTTCTTC.

V and J are TRBV10-3 and TRBJ2-7; D possibly corresponds to TRBD1 (6 bases). Germline lookup yields CDR1 ENHRY and CDR2 SYGVKD. V lost 0 bases, J lost 0 bases, and 12 bases lay in between. The CDR3 has 16 residues. This chain's CDR3 is CAISESGDTYSYEQYF. The CDR3 nucleotides read TGTGCCATCAGTGAGTCAGGGGACACCTACTCCTACGAGCAGTACTTC.